This T cell receptor beta chain is from a study of shared clonotypes between healthy human individuals. Trimming took 7 bases from V and 5 from J, leaving 8 bases between them. This CDR3 region has 11 residues. Germline V gene sequence: CDR1 MDHEN, CDR2 SYDVKM. The deep-level immunoSEQ assay was used. Produced via immunoSEQ multiplex PCR; TCRdb's table is partial and in-frame only. The sample contains 2,500,000 or so clones, under 95% of which appear only once. Nashville, Tennessee was home to all donors, each a Caucasian adult. CD4+ cells were split into CD45RA+ naive and CD45RA-negative memory subsets. Whole-study results and caveats: Sampling used blood alone; tissue repertoires probably differ.

This clone was seen only once. Its matching antigen is unknown. Other DNA sequences within the sample encode an identical CDR3. Sample: naive CD4+ T cells from PBMCs. Subset denoted: CD45RA+ positively selected. The chain joins TRBV28 to TRBJ1-1; no definite D call. This clonotype was sampled from a man aged 18 to 29 in good health. Some clones in this sample may be carry-over from other donors' samples. The CDR3 DNA is TGTGCCAGCACCTTAGGGACTGAAGCTTTCTTT. Encoded protein: CASTLGTEAFF.